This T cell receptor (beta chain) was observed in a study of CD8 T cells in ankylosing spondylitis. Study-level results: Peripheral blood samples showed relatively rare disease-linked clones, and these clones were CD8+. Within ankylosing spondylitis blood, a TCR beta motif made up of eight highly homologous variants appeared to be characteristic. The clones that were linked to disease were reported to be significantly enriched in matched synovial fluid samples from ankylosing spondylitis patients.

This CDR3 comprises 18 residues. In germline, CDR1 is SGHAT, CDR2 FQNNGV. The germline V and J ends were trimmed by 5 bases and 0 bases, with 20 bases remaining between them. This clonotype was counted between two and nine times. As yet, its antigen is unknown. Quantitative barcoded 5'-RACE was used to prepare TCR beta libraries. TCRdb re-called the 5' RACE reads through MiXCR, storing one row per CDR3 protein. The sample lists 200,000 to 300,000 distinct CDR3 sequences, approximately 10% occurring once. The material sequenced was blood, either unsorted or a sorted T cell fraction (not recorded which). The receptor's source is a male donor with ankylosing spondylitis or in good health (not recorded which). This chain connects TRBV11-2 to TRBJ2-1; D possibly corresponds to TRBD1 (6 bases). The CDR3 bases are TGTGCCAGCAGCCTCGGTGTGGGGCAGGACAGCTCCTACAATGAGCAGTTCTTC. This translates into CASSLGVGQDSSYNEQFF.